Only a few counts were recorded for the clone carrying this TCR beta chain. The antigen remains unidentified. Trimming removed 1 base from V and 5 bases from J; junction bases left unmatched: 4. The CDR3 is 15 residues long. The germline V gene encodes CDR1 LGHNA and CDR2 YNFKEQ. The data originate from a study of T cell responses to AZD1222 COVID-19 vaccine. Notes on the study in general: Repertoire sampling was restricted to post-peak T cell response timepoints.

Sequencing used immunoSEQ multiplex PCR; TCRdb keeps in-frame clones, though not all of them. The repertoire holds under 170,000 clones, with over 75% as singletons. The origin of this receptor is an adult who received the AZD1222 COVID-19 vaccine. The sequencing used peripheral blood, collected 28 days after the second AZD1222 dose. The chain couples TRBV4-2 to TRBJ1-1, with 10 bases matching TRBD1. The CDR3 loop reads CASSQVRTGGTEAFF. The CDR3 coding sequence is TGTGCCAGCAGCCAAGTCCGGACAGGGGGAACTGAAGCTTTCTTT.